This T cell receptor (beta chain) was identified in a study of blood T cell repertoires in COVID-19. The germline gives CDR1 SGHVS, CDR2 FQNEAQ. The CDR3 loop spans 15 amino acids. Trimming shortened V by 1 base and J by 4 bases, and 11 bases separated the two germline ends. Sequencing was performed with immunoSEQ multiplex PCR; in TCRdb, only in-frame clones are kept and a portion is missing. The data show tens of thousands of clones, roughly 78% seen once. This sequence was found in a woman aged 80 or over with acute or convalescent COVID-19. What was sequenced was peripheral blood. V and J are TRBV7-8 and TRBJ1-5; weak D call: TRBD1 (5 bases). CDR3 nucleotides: TGTGCCAGCAGCTTAGTTGACGGGGGGAATCAGCCCCAGCATTTT. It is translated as CASSLVDGGNQPQHF. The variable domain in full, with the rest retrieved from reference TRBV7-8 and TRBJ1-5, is GAGVSQSPRYKVAKRGQDVALRCDPISGHVSLFWYQQALGQGPEFLTYFQNEAQLDKSGLPSDRFFAERPEGSVSTLKIQRTQQEDSAVYLCASSLVDGGNQPQHFGDGTRLSIL.